This T cell receptor beta chain appears in the sequencing data of a study of CD8 T cells in ankylosing spondylitis. TCRdb itself ran the 5' RACE reads through MiXCR, one entry per CDR3 protein. Here the sample spans more than 500,000 distinct CDR3 sequences, approximately 5% being singletons. Findings and limits, study-wide: What seemed typical of ankylosing spondylitis blood was a TCR beta motif built from several highly homologous variants.

Per the germline V gene, CDR1 is MGHRA and CDR2 is YSYEKL. The CDR3 totals 15 residues. V lost 1 base, J lost 5 bases, and 12 bases lay in between. This clonotype was seen repeatedly, ten times or more. Its antigen remains unidentified. This sequence joins TRBV4-1 and TRBJ1-5; D is perhaps TRBD1 (5 bases). The source is a male donor with ankylosing spondylitis. The sequenced material came from blood, either unsorted or a sorted T cell fraction (not recorded which). CDR3: CASSQGWRDHQPQHF. The CDR3 region has the DNA TGCGCCAGCAGCCAAGGGTGGAGGGACCATCAGCCCCAGCATTTT.